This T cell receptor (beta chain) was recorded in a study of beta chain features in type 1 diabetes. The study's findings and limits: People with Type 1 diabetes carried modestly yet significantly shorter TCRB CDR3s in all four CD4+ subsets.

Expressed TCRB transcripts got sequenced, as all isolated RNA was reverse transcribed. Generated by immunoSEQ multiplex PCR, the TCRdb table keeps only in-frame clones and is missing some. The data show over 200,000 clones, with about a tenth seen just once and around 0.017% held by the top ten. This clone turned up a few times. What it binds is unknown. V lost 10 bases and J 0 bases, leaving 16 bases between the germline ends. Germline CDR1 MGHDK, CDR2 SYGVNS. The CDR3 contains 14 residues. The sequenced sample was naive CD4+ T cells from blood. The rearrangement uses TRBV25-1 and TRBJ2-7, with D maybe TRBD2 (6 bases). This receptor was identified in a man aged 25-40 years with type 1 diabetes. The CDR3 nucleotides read TGTGCCACGAGGCGGGACGATGGCTCCTACGAGCAGTACTTC. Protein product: CATRRDDGSYEQYF.